The rows below give T cell receptor beta chains drawn from one sample of a study of T-cell reconstitution after alpha-beta-depleted transplantation in children. TCRdb called the PCR reads again in MiXCR, with one record for every CDR3 protein. The sample has some 200,000 distinct CDR3 sequences, around 6.8% seen once. Source: PBMCs from the stem cell graft donor, taken from the stem cell graft. Receptors were obtained from a human donor who donated a stem cell graft to a child with Wiskott-Aldrich syndrome. The CDR3 runs from the conserved cysteine through the conserved F or W. The order of the fields is J gene, D gene, clone size, V gene, CDR3 protein. The D gene is left open where the match is weak. Clone size is given for some rows only: seen once, a few or many times, or a class if the clone is expanded.

>TRBJ2-5|TRBD2|.|TRBV5-1
CASSPGLAGLKETQYF
>TRBJ1-2|.|few|TRBV13
CASSLVAARIGYTF
>TRBJ2-1|TRBD2|many|TRBV5-1
CASSSGLAGVPEQFF
>TRBJ2-2|.|many|TRBV7-2
CASSLTGPGELFF
>TRBJ2-1|.|many|TRBV6-1
CASGTRYNEQFF
>TRBJ2-2|.|many|TRBV3-1
CASSQGQPSTGELFF
>TRBJ2-2|.|many|TRBV6-5
CASKYLGGTGELFF
>TRBJ1-4|.|few|TRBV6-1
CASSAFLPTNEKLFF
>TRBJ2-3|TRBD2|many|TRBV20-1
CSARDIGTSGGADTQYF
>TRBJ1-6|.|many|TRBV6-5
CASSYHGSPLHF
>TRBJ1-3|.|few|TRBV7-2
CASRRRDGPSGNTIYF
>TRBJ2-1|.|many|TRBV29-1
CSVRRTAEQFF
>TRBJ2-1|.|many|TRBV9
CASSPPGLLYNEQFF
>TRBJ2-1|.|many|TRBV6-1
CASSGNSEQFF
>TRBJ1-1|.|many|TRBV5-1
CASSWSISANTEAFF
>TRBJ2-7|.|many|TRBV12-3/TRBV12-4
CASSLALYEQYF
>TRBJ2-7|.|many|TRBV12-3/TRBV12-4
CASSFRGPGSYEQYF
>TRBJ1-5|.|many|TRBV4-3
CASSQDLSKSQPQHF
>TRBJ1-1|.|many|TRBV4-3
CASSQVWEKNTEAFF
>TRBJ1-2|TRBD1|few|TRBV20-1
CSAQYPLDRGRPNYGYTF
>TRBJ1-5|.|many|TRBV30
CAWSGTGRNQPQHF
>TRBJ1-6|.|many|TRBV12-3/TRBV12-4
CASTLDVGSGSPLHF
>TRBJ2-7|TRBD1|many|TRBV9
CASSVEIGTAEQYF
>TRBJ1-2|.|many|TRBV6-2/TRBV6-3
CASSYEVHYGYTF
>TRBJ1-1|.|many|TRBV29-1
CSVAGDTEAFF
>TRBJ2-2|TRBD2|few|TRBV24-1
CATSDTRTSGDTGELFF
>TRBJ2-4|TRBD2|many|TRBV12-3/TRBV12-4
CASSWGLAGGLNIQYF
>TRBJ2-1|.|many|TRBV29-1
CSTGEDAYNEQFF
>TRBJ2-1|.|many|TRBV7-9
CASSPSPYNEQFF
>TRBJ2-7|.|many|TRBV5-1
CASRSHGSLSYEQYF
>TRBJ2-6|.|few|TRBV4-1
CASGDFSSGANVLTF
>TRBJ2-7|.|many|TRBV7-6
CASSLAPSTNSYEQYF
>TRBJ2-1|TRBD2|few|TRBV7-6
CASSLSGSMISEQFF
>TRBJ2-2|TRBD2|few|TRBV2
CASSATSGRAAGELFF
>TRBJ1-2|.|many|TRBV12-3/TRBV12-4
CASTMLDGYTF
>TRBJ2-7|.|.|TRBV9
CASSARPGVSYEQYF
>TRBJ2-7|.|many|TRBV6-6
CASSYYEQYF
>TRBJ2-7|.|many|TRBV7-9
CASRDRTTYEQYF
>TRBJ2-7|.|many|TRBV18
CASSPSTDYEQYF
>TRBJ2-3|.|few|TRBV12-3/TRBV12-4
CASSLTGPRRTDTQYF
>TRBJ1-2|.|many|TRBV20-1
CSARGHHNYGYTF
>TRBJ1-5|.|many|TRBV7-6
CASSLAQGSNQPQHF
>TRBJ1-1|.|many|TRBV20-1
CSARSGGYTEAFF
>TRBJ1-3|TRBD1|.|TRBV12-3/TRBV12-4
CASRRTGSGNTIYF
>TRBJ2-5|.|many|TRBV29-1
CSVARLETQYF
>TRBJ2-3|TRBD1|few|TRBV6-5
CASSNRGRDTQYF
>TRBJ2-3|TRBD2|many|TRBV20-1
CSATISGGLGDTQYF
>TRBJ2-5|TRBD2|many|TRBV6-1
CASSRGLAVQETQYF
>TRBJ2-7|TRBD1|once|TRBV30
CAWSIRDREFGEQYF
>TRBJ2-3|.|many|TRBV20-1
CSARSPSVDTQYF
>TRBJ2-5|TRBD1|many|TRBV5-1
CASGTAQETQYF